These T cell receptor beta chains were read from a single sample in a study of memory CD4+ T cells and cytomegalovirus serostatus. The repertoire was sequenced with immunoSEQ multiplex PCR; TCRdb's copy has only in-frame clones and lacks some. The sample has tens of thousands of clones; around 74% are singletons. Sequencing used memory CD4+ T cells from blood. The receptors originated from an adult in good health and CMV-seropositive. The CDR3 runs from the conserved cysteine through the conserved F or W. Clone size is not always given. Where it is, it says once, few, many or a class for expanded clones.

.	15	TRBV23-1	CASSQAGGLSQPQHF
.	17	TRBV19	CASTFTTGLLSTDTQYF
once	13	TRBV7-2	CASSGVAADTQYF
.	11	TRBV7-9	CASRATGNQYF
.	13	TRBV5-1	CASTPDTYTEAFF
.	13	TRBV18	CASSSGARDTQYF
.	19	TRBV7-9	CASSGSPYKIRGGTDTQYF
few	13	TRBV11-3	CASSLGQYNEQFF
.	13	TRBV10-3	CAIKGADRYEQYF
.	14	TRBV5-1	CASSQRQGTGELFF
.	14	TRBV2	CASSADRSTDTQYF
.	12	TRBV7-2	CASRSDTDTQYF
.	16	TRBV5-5	CASSLGDSANTGELFF
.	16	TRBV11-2	CASSLVFRSGGTEAFF
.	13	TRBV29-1	CSVEEGRGGEQYF
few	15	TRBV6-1	CASTQTQGGTYEQYF
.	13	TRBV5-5	CASSLAGRETQYF